Listed below are T cell receptor beta chains from one sample, sequenced in a study of T cell repertoires in ileal Crohn's disease. This table comes from immunoSEQ multiplex PCR, and its TCRdb copy is limited to in-frame clones, with some not included. There are about 14,000 clones in the sample; about 73% occur only once, and 5.5% to 7.5% lies in the top ten. Sequencing input: ileal tissue. Every receptor here comes from an adult with Crohn's disease. Each CDR3 is given with its conserved first and last residue. A D gene is named only where the DNA matches it firmly. Clone size is not always given. Where it is, it says once, few, many or a class for expanded clones.

abundance,d_gene,v_gene,j_gene,CDR3aa,CDR3nt
-,-,TRBV7-8,TRBJ1-6,CASSWRGKDSPLHF,TGTGCCAGCAGCTGGAGGGGCAAGGATTCACCCCTCCACTTT
-,-,TRBV12-5,TRBJ1-6,CASGLVKDSPLHF,TGTGCTAGTGGTTTGGTCAAGGATTCACCCCTCCACTTT
-,-,TRBV9,TRBJ2-7,CASSVQGSSYEQYF,TGTGCCAGCAGCGTACAGGGCTCCTCCTACGAGCAGTACTTC
-,-,TRBV29-1,TRBJ1-2,CSVGEGARHLGHGYTF,TGCAGCGTTGGGGAGGGAGCAAGGCATTTAGGGCATGGCTACACCTTC
few,TRBD1,TRBV7-9,TRBJ1-2,CASSLALGRGPPSYTF,TGTGCCAGCAGCTTAGCGTTGGGCAGGGGGCCGCCAAGCTACACCTTC
-,-,TRBV7-8,TRBJ2-2,CASSRAGANTGELFF,TGTGCCAGCAGCCGGGCGGGCGCGAACACCGGGGAGCTGTTTTTT
-,TRBD2,TRBV7-7,TRBJ2-1,CASSLTSGPYEQFF,TGTGCCAGCAGCTTAACTAGCGGCCCATATGAGCAGTTCTTC
once,-,TRBV28,TRBJ2-7,CASSPAKEGQYF,TGTGCCAGCAGCCCGGCTAAGGAGGGGCAGTACTTC
-,-,TRBV2,TRBJ1-1,CASSVRNTEAFF,TGTGCCAGCAGTGTAAGGAACACTGAAGCTTTCTTT
-,TRBD2,TRBV5-4,TRBJ2-3,CASSSTSGGALTQYF,TGTGCCAGCAGCTCGACTAGCGGGGGAGCTCTCACGCAGTATTTT
few,-,TRBV15,TRBJ2-7,CATSRDRGQDEQYF,TGTGCCACCAGCAGAGATCGAGGCCAAGATGAGCAGTACTTC
few,-,TRBV18,TRBJ1-1,CASSRVNTEAFF,TGTGCCAGCTCACGAGTCAACACTGAAGCTTTCTTT
-,-,TRBV5-1,TRBJ1-4,CASSLEIRGLGNEKLFF,TGCGCCAGCAGCTTGGAAATACGGGGATTGGGTAATGAAAAACTGTTTTTT
-,TRBD1,TRBV12-5,TRBJ1-1,CASGQGTGVTEAFF,TGTGCTAGTGGCCAGGGGACAGGGGTCACTGAAGCTTTCTTT
-,-,TRBV7-2,TRBJ1-1,CASSLRMGTGTEAFF,TGTGCCAGCAGCTTAAGGATGGGGACGGGCACTGAAGCTTTCTTT
-,TRBD1,TRBV10-1,TRBJ2-5,CASSESWTGGQETQYF,TGCGCCAGCAGTGAGTCGTGGACAGGGGGTCAAGAGACCCAGTACTTC
-,-,TRBV10-2,TRBJ2-3,CASTVFGTDTQYF,TGCGCCAGCACCGTTTTTGGGACAGATACGCAGTATTTT
-,-,TRBV6-1,TRBJ1-2,CASSEVRDYGYTF,TGTGCCAGCAGTGAGGTCAGGGACTATGGCTACACCTTC
-,TRBD1,TRBV9,TRBJ2-1,CASSATGTGYNEQFF,TGTGCCAGCAGCGCGACCGGGACAGGGTACAATGAGCAGTTCTTC